Listed below are T cell receptor beta chains from one sample, sequenced in a study of identical twins. TCRdb reprocessed the 5' RACE reads via MiXCR and lists one record per CDR3 protein. The sample includes around 300,000 distinct CDR3 sequences, about 8.3% of them seen just once. These data were also reused for a study on yellow fever vaccine responses in identical twins.

Material: memory (CD45RO+) T cells sorted from blood. The receptors here all came from a woman under 30 in good health. Both conserved end residues are part of each CDR3. Each record gives: D gene, clone size, J gene, V gene, CDR3 DNA, CDR3 protein. A D gene is named only where the DNA matches it firmly. Size tells how often a clone was seen (once, few, many) or the class of an expanded clone, and some rows leave it out.

- | - | TRBJ1-3 | TRBV20-1 | TGCAGTGCTAGAGTGGAGGGTAGGGGCTCTGGAAACACCATATATTTT | CSARVEGRGSGNTIYF
TRBD1 | - | TRBJ2-3 | TRBV10-1 | TGCGCCAGCACCTCGGGACAGGGGACAGATACGCAGTATTTT | CASTSGQGTDTQYF
TRBD2 | few | TRBJ2-3 | TRBV10-3 | TGTGCCATATCGACTAGCGGCACAGATACGCAGTATTTT | CAISTSGTDTQYF
TRBD1 | many | TRBJ2-1 | TRBV15 | TGTGCCACCAGCAGAGATTTGGGACAGAACAATGAGCAGTTCTTC | CATSRDLGQNNEQFF
- | many | TRBJ2-1 | TRBV5-1 | TGCGCCAGCAGCTTGGAGGGGATGGGGTACAATGAGCAGTTCTTC | CASSLEGMGYNEQFF
- | once | TRBJ1-1 | TRBV3-1 | TGTGCCAGCAGCCAATTCGACAGACCTCGGCAAGGAGCTTTCTTT | CASSQFDRPRQGAFF
- | few | TRBJ2-5 | TRBV6-5 | TGTGCCAGCACGGCCAGGGGCGGGACCCAGTACTTC | CASTARGGTQYF
- | - | TRBJ2-3 | TRBV7-3 | TGTGCCAGCAGCTTAACGGTGGGAGGCTTCACAGATACGCAGTATTTT | CASSLTVGGFTDTQYF
- | many | TRBJ2-1 | TRBV25-1 | TGTGCCAGCAGTTCCTCCCGGGACCCCACCGGTGGTGATGAGCAGTTCTTC | CASSSSRDPTGGDEQFF
TRBD2 | few | TRBJ2-5 | TRBV6-2/TRBV6-3 | TGTGCCAGCAGTCCCCGGCTTCTAGCGGGGGCCCCTTTACACTTC | CASSPRLLAGAPLHF
TRBD1 | many | TRBJ1-5 | TRBV6-5 | TGTGCCAGCAGTACTACAGGGGATATCAATCAGCCCCAGCATTTT | CASSTTGDINQPQHF
- | many | TRBJ2-5 | TRBV9 | TGTGCCAGCAGCGTAGCGGGGGGCCTCCAAGAGACCCAGTACTTC | CASSVAGGLQETQYF
TRBD1 | few | TRBJ2-3 | TRBV5-5 | TGTGCCAGCACCCCCCGGACAGGGACAGATACGCAGTATTTT | CASTPRTGTDTQYF
- | many | TRBJ1-1 | TRBV7-9 | TGTGCCAGCAGCCACCCGCGGCACTTGAACACTGAAGCTTTCTTT | CASSHPRHLNTEAFF
TRBD1 | - | TRBJ2-1 | TRBV3-1 | TGTGCCAGCAGCCAAACCGGGACAGGGAAAAATGAGCAGTTCTTC | CASSQTGTGKNEQFF
TRBD1 | many | TRBJ1-1 | TRBV20-1 | TGCAGTGCTCGCCTCCCGGACAGGGGGTACACTGAAGCTTTCTTT | CSARLPDRGYTEAFF
- | - | TRBJ2-2 | TRBV20-1 | TGCAGTGCTAGAGCGTCTGAGCGGGAGCTGTTTTTT | CSARASERELFF
- | few | TRBJ2-5 | TRBV2 | TGTGCCAGCAGTGAAGGGACCTTCCAAGAGACCCAGTACTTC | CASSEGTFQETQYF
- | few | TRBJ1-1 | TRBV3-1 | TGTGCCAGCAGCCAAGAGACGGGGGCCACTGAAGCTTTCTTT | CASSQETGATEAFF
- | few | TRBJ2-5 | TRBV29-1 | TGCAGCGTTCCCCGGGGCCTGGTAGAGACCCAGTACTTC | CSVPRGLVETQYF
- | few | TRBJ1-3 | TRBV28 | TGTGCCAGCAGGATGACCGGGACGGAAGGAAACACCATATATTTT | CASRMTGTEGNTIYF
TRBD1 | many | TRBJ2-3 | TRBV3-1 | TGTGCCAGCAGCCAAGGGACAGGAGGCACAGATACGCAGTATTTT | CASSQGTGGTDTQYF
TRBD2 | few | TRBJ2-5 | TRBV7-6 | TGTGCCAGCAGCTTACTTAGCGGGGGGTCGCATGGAGAGACCCAGTACTTC | CASSLLSGGSHGETQYF